This T cell receptor beta chain was obtained from a study of shared clonotypes between healthy human individuals. Study outcomes and limitations: The small donor group covered limited genetic and exposure diversity.

Measured with immunoSEQ multiplex PCR; TCRdb has only the in-frame clones, and not every one. The sample contains hundreds of thousands of clones, about 74% of which appear only once. The germline gives CDR1 MGHRA, CDR2 YSYEKL. The junction had 8 bases not matched to a gene; V was cut back by 3 bases and J by 2 bases. The length of the CDR3 is 17 residues. This clone was seen a few times. Its antigen is currently unknown. This TCR was recovered from a woman in her 30s in good health. The V call is TRBV4-1, the J call TRBJ2-7; 12 nucleotides align to TRBD2. The sequenced material came from memory CD4+ T cells sorted from blood. Indicated subset: CD45RA-negative fraction. CDR3 coding DNA: TGCGCCAGCAGCCATGTGACTAGCGGGAGTGGTACCTACGAGCAGTACTTC. It translates to CASSHVTSGSGTYEQYF.